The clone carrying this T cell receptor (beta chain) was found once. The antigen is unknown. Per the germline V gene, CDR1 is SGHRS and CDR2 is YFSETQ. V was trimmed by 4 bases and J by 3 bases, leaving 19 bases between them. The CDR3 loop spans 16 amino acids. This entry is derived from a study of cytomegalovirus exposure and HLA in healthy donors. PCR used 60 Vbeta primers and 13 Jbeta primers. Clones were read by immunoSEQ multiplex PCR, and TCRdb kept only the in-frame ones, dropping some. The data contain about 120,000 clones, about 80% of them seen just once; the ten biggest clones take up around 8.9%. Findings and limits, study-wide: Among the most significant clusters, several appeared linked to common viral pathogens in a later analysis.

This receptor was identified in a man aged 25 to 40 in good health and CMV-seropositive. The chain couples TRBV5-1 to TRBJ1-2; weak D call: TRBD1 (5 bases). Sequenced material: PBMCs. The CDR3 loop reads CASSRGTPLGDYGYTF. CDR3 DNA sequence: TGCGCCAGCAGCCGGGGGACCCCTCTTGGGGACTATGGCTACACCTTC.